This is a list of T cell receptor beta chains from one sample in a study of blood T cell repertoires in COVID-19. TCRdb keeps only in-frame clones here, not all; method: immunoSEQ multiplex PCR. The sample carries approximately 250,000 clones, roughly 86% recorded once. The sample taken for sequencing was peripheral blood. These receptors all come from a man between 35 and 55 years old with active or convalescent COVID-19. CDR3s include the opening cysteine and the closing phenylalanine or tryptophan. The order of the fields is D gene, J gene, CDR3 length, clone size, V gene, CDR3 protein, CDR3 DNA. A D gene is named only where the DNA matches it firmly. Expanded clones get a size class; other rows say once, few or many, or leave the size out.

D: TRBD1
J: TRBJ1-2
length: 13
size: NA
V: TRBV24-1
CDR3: CATSDRTGYGYTF
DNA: TGTGCCACCAGTGATCGGACAGGCTATGGCTACACCTTC

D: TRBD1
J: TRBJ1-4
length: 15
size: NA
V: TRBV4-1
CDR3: CASSQDGTGNEKLFF
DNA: TGCGCCAGCAGCCAGGATGGGACAGGAAACGAAAAACTGTTTTTT

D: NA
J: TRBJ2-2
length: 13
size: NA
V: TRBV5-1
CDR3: CASSSAEVGELFF
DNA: TGCGCCAGCAGCTCGGCGGAGGTCGGGGAGCTGTTTTTT

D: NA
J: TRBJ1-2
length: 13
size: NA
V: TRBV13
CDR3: CASSSGENYGYTF
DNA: TGTGCCAGCAGCTCTGGGGAGAACTATGGCTACACCTTC

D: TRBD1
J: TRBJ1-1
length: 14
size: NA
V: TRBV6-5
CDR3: CASLRDRVATEAFF
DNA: TGTGCCTCCCTGAGGGACAGGGTGGCCACTGAAGCTTTCTTT

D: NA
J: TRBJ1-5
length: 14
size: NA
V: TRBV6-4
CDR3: CASRTGSGNQPQHF
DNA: TGTGCCAGCAGAACAGGGTCGGGGAATCAGCCCCAGCATTTT

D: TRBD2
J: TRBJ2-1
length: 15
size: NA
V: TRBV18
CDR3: CASSPGAGVNFEQFF
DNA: TGTGCCAGCTCACCAGGAGCGGGAGTAAACTTTGAGCAGTTCTTC

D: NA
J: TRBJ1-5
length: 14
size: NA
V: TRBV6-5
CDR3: CASSYADTDQPQHF
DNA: TGTGCCAGCAGTTACGCGGACACTGATCAGCCCCAGCATTTT

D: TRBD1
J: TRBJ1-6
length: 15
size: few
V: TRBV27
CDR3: CASSPGQAAGSPLHF
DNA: TGTGCCAGCAGTCCCGGACAGGCGGCCGGGTCACCCCTCCACTTT

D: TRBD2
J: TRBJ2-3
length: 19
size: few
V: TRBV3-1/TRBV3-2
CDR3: CASSKAPGLAGGRGDTQYF
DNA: TGTGCCAGCAGCAAGGCCCCGGGACTAGCGGGGGGGCGGGGAGATACGCAGTATTTT

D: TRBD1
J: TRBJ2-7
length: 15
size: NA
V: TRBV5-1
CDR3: CASSLGTGDLYEQYF
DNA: TGCGCCAGCAGCTTGGGCACAGGGGACCTCTACGAGCAGTACTTC

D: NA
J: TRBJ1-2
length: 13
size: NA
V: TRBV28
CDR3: CASSQGEIYGYTF
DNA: TGTGCCAGCAGTCAAGGAGAGATCTATGGCTACACCTTC

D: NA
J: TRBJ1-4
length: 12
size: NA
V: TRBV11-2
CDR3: CASSTGQEKLFF
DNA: TGTGCCAGCAGCACCGGACAGGAAAAACTGTTTTTT

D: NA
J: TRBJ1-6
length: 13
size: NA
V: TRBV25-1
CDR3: CASSAGGYSPLHF
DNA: TGTGCCAGCAGCGCGGGGGGGTACTCACCCCTCCACTTT

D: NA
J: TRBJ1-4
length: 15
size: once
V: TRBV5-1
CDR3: CASSLQGSTNEKLFF
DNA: TGCGCCAGCAGCTTACAGGGTTCAACTAATGAAAAACTGTTTTTT

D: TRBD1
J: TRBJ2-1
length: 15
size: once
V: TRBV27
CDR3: CASSSDRGSYNEQFF
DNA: TGTGCCAGCAGTAGCGACAGGGGTTCCTACAATGAGCAGTTCTTC

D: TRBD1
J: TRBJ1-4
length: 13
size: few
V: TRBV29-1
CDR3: CSVATGGLEKLFF
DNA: TGCAGCGTTGCGACAGGGGGCCTTGAAAAACTGTTTTTT

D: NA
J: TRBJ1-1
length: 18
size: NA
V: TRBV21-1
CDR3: CASSKERGDRGRETEAFF
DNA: TGTGCCAGCAGCAAAGAAAGAGGCGACAGGGGGCGGGAAACTGAAGCTTTCTTT

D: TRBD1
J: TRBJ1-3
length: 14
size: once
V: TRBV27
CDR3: CASSSPGQGNTIYF
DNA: TGTGCCAGCAGTTCTCCGGGACAGGGAAACACCATATATTTT